This T cell receptor (beta chain) is from a study of CD8+CD57+ T cells in acquired aplastic anemia. In the study overall: Recorded DNA amounts for sorted CD4+ and CD8+ cells had an average of approximately 3.2 ug. Overall study results and limits: Patients versus controls showed no significant CD8+ Simpson's diversity difference.

Trimming cost V 3 bases and J 3 bases, with 9 bases left between them. The CDR3 covers 13 residues. The germline CDR1 and CDR2 sequences are DFQATT and SNEGSKA (reference sequence). Patients sequenced had flow cytometry evidence of CD8+CD57+ cell expansion. Each of the patients presented with severe acquired aplastic anemia. There was no therapy given to any patient before the blood sampling took place. TCR beta VDJ and CDR3 were profiled, and genomic DNA was the template. TCRdb reanalysed the reads using MiXCR and keeps one entry per CDR3 protein. The sample lists hundreds of thousands of distinct CDR3 sequences, around 33% occurring once. With respect to this clonotype: Its antigen remains unidentified.

The gene calls are TRBV20-1 and TRBJ2-1; D is ambiguous. What was sequenced was sorted CD4+, CD8+, or CD8+CD57+ T cells (not recorded which) from PBMCs. The receptor comes from a human donor with aplastic anemia. The chain's CDR3 is CSASVDDYNEQFF. The CDR3 coding sequence is TGCAGTGCTAGTGTGGACGACTACAATGAGCAGTTCTTC.